This TCR beta chain was documented in a study of T cells in Graves' hyperthyroidism and ophthalmopathy (dated by TCRdb to between 2018 and 2020). Context from the whole study: Peripheral blood samples were taken at the time of initial diagnosis, prior to any treatment. TCR V-J signatures able to tell the groups apart were searched for in a discovery cohort of 90 to 100 patients, of whom roughly 42 had Graves' ophthalmopathy and about 55 had stable Graves' hyperthyroidism. Prospective prediction of ophthalmopathy was tested in an independent validation cohort consisting of fewer than 20 hyperthyroidism patients and some 15 patients who later progressed to ophthalmopathy. The 95 to 100 discovery patients were randomly divided into training and test sets at a 7:3 ratio. In addition, the study compared T-cell repertoires in thyroid tissue and in blood from roughly six Graves' hyperthyroidism patients. Following sampling, methimazole starting at 30 mg daily was given to hyperthyroidism patients, and high-dose intravenous methylprednisolone was given to ophthalmopathy patients. According to the paper, TCR Vbeta CDR3 sequencing was carried out on around 140 peripheral blood samples, which came from 40 to 45 ophthalmopathy, around 75 hyperthyroidism and about 17 progressor patients. What the work shows at the level of the full study, not this receptor alone: Ophthalmopathy was separated from stable hyperthyroidism by a 13 V-J signature model, with approximately 90% sensitivity and about 84% specificity obtained in cross-validation and 80%/75% obtained in testing. No statistical method was used to set the sample size in advance, and investigators knew the group allocation. During validation, the model predicted progression to ophthalmopathy a median of around six months ahead of onset, with more than 60% sensitivity and 72.22% specificity. Blood samples also contained most of the expanded thyroid clonotypes (frequency above 0.001), which suggests that blood repertoires may reflect thyroid immune responses.

The TCR beta CDR3 regions were amplified from RNA transcripts. For the first round of RT-PCR on the TCR CDR3, the HTBI primer set was used together with the Qiagen OneStep RT-PCR kit. Libraries were constructed in a second round of multiplex PCR, after which size selection and purification were carried out. Paired-end sequencing of the libraries was performed with 100 bp reads on an Illumina HiSeq2000. The study's own analysis went as follows. SOAPnuke was used to process the raw data, removing reads that contained adapters or uncalled bases, had a mean Phred below 15, or lacked an exact match to the constant primer or identifier. High-quality paired reads were merged with COPE v1.2.5, and unique nucleotide sequences were defined as clonotypes. Clonotypes were aligned to IMGT TRBV, TRBD and TRBJ reference segments using MiTCR v1.1. The analysis was restricted to V-J combinations with a frequency above 0.0001, which together covered 99.2% of the repertoires. The TCS score was defined as F50 (clonal expansion) divided by E x V (chaos), with BLOSUM62-based TCRdist calculated between CDR3 peptides within each V-J. Welch's t-statistics and random forest reduced just over 500 V-J features to under 15, which were used in a naive Bayes classifier (R e1071). TCRdb applied fastp at Q25 and MiXCR to the public reads, then kept only in-frame beta chains. Identical CDR3 protein sequences are pooled into one entry, listed with their most common genes and DNA. The V and J calls and clone size are TCRdb's, not the authors'. This sample has approximately 430,000 distinct CDR3 sequences in its table, and approximately 14% of those were observed once. Around 7.3% of the sample comes from the top ten.

From the germline V gene, CDR1 is SQVTM and CDR2 is ANQGSEA. CDR3 length: 17 amino acids, cysteine to phenylalanine. The read is trimmed to its CDR3 DNA, 51 bases read in frame from base 1. V was cut back by 1 base and J by 0 bases, leaving a gap of 16 bases between them. This clonotype appeared many times. Its target antigen remains unknown. Base quality data are lacking; no much larger clone is found one base away. A patient counted as having stable Graves' hyperthyroidism if no progression to ophthalmopathy occurred over 18 months of follow-up. Hyperthyroidism patients were newly diagnosed, had a disease duration of under 2 months, and were aged 18 to 65 years. Exclusion was applied to patients with uncontrolled infections, other autoimmune diseases, pregnancy or lactation. Diagnoses were based on clinical symptoms, serum thyroxine and TRAb, thyroid ultrasound and orbital computed tomography. PBMCs were separated from about 10 ml of fresh peripheral blood using Ficoll-Paque density gradient centrifugation. Trizol reagent was used to extract total RNA, and RNA quality was then checked on an Agilent 2100 Bioanalyzer.

This receptor chain uses TRBV29-1 and TRBJ1-3; matching of 5 bases hints at TRBD1 as the D gene. The source is a woman under 30 with Graves' hyperthyroidism. The sample taken for sequencing was blood. Here the CDR3 is given as CSVEGRTGGSSGNTIYF. The nucleotide sequence is given as TGCAGCGTTGAAGGCCGTACAGGTGGGAGCTCTGGAAACACCATATATTTT. This CDR3, with the reference TRBV29-1 and TRBJ1-3 proteins standing in past its ends, gives the full variable domain SAVISQKPSRDICQRGTSLTIQCQVDSQVTMMFWYRQQPGQSLTLIATANQGSEATYESGFVIDKFPISRPNLTFSTLTVSNMSPEDSSIYLCSVEGRTGGSSGNTIYFGEGSWLTVV.